This T cell receptor (beta chain) originates from a study of T cell responses to AZD1222 COVID-19 vaccine (dated by TCRdb to 2020 to 2023). Turning to the overall study: Because spike-specific TCR depth and breadth did not differ between the two schedules, AZD1222 recipients who got a second dose at roughly 4 weeks were pooled with those who got a second dose at roughly 12 weeks. A total of approximately 250 trial participants underwent TCR sequencing, of whom more than 200 had received two doses of AZD1222 and roughly 26 had received two doses of the MenACWY control vaccine. Trial participants were enrolled by age into subgroups of 18-55, 56-69 and 70-plus years, and about 150, 27 and 61 TCR-sequenced participants, respectively, were included in these subgroups. Broad study findings and their caveats: After two AZD1222 doses, both the breadth and the depth of spike-specific TCRs were significantly higher than at day 0 and than in MenACWY recipients. Only 5 to 7 AZD1222 recipients were SARS-CoV-2 seropositive at baseline, limiting conclusions about previously exposed vaccinees. Epitopes outside the regions mutated in the B.1.351 and B.1.1.7 variants were reportedly recognized by nearly half of the unique spike-specific TCRs. No day 14 peak-response samples were available, so repertoires were characterized only after the peak T cell response. The vaccine-associated CD4 TCRs covered the entire spike protein, and the dominant responses fell in regions 160-218 and 743-854. In the small 56-69-year group, the increase in depth fell short of significance, most likely because of low power. Most participants were white British and females outnumbered males, and the authors suggested that clonal diversity may have been underestimated.

Points on this clone: Its target antigen remains unknown. Per-base qualities were not stored, and no clone one base away is much larger.

The CDR3 regions of human TCRbeta chains were analyzed by immunosequencing. As for how the authors treated the data: Repertoire TCRs were matched against a reference library of SARS-CoV-2-specific TCRs generated with the MIRA antigen-specificity platform. Breadth was defined as the fraction of unique TCRs that were SARS-CoV-2-associated, and depth was defined as the fraction of total T cells that were SARS-CoV-2-associated. Using the MIRA data, every spike-specific TCR was mapped to the spike region that the TCR reacted to and assigned to either a CD4 or a CD8 class. Log10-transformed breadth and depth values were compared by one-way ANOVA with Sidak's multiple comparisons tests. Here the immuneACCESS table is served through TCRdb, limited to in-frame sequences with V and J called. Missing clones are a known gap in these copies; in checked studies unresolved V genes cover under half, and the rest lacks a known reason. V and J calls and clone size follow that table, whereas D and trimming were derived from the DNA. In this sample the table shows roughly 150,000 clones, roughly 91% of which occur a single time. The ten largest clonotypes hold roughly 4.9% of the sample.

This specimen's time point label, per the study, means: baseline before first vaccination. The vaccinee samples were drawn from two UK trials, COV001 and COV002, one of which was a single-blind randomized controlled phase 2/3 trial testing AZD1222 (ChAdOx1 nCoV-19) in healthy adults. Trial participant PBMC samples were collected at day 0 and day 28 after the second dose for TCRbeta chain sequencing. Unmatched junction bases come to 9, with V trimmed by 7 bases and J by 8 bases. Reading from cysteine to phenylalanine, the CDR3 counts 14 amino acids. Only the CDR3 DNA stays, 42 bases, in frame from base 1. In the germline V gene, CDR1 corresponds to MNHEY and CDR2 to SVGAGI.

The source is an adult in good health. The chain is assembled from TRBV6-5 and TRBJ2-2, and TRBD1 aligns with 8 junction nucleotides. Sequenced material: peripheral blood, taken on day 0 of AZD1222 vaccination. Read as DNA, the sequence is TGTGCCAGCATTCCGGACAGGGTGACTGGGGAGCTGTTTTTT. The translation is CASIPDRVTGELFF.